The present TCR beta chain was sequenced within a study of T cell responses to AZD1222 COVID-19 vaccine (dated by TCRdb to the early 2020s). Background on the whole study: AZD1222 recipients with second doses at about 4 weeks or about 12 weeks were pooled, because spike-specific TCR depth and breadth did not differ between schedules. A total of just over 230 trial participants underwent TCR sequencing, of whom 207 received two doses of AZD1222 and around 26 received two doses of the MenACWY control vaccine. Trial participants were enrolled by age into subgroups of 18-55, 56-69 and 70-plus years, and around 150, 29 and 61 TCR-sequenced participants, respectively, were included in these subgroups.

The time point tag for this specimen amounts to: baseline before first vaccination. Vaccinee samples came from UK trials COV001 and COV002, including a single-blind randomized controlled phase 2/3 trial of AZD1222 (ChAdOx1 nCoV-19) in healthy adults. For TCRbeta chain sequencing, PBMC samples from trial participants were taken at day 0 and at day 28 after the second dose. This clone was recorded only once. This receptor's antigen is unknown. Base qualities are missing; no much larger clone stands one base away. The CDR3 runs 13 amino acids, cysteine and phenylalanine included. The DNA shown is the 39-base CDR3, in frame from base 1. Trimming takes 0 bases from V and 6 bases from J, and the germline ends sit 6 bases apart. For CDR1 and CDR2, the germline V gene lists SGHAT and FQNNGV. The CDR3 regions of human TCRbeta chains were subjected to immunosequencing. Under the source paper's analysis protocol: Repertoire TCRs were checked for matches against a reference library of SARS-CoV-2-specific TCRs that had been generated using the MIRA antigen-specificity platform. Breadth meant the fraction of unique TCRs that were SARS-CoV-2-associated, whereas depth meant the fraction of total T cells that were SARS-CoV-2-associated. Using the MIRA data, every spike-specific TCR was mapped to the spike region that the TCR reacted to and assigned to either a CD4 or a CD8 class. Log10-transformed breadth and depth values were compared by one-way ANOVA with Sidak's multiple comparisons tests. TCRdb stores this immuneACCESS table with in-frame sequences only. Part of the clones is absent; in the studies checked, under half of the shortfall reflects unresolved V genes, and no reason is known for the rest. V, J and clone size derive from that table, while D and trimming were established from the DNA sequence. The sample profile shows some 120,000 clones; less than 90% of them were found once. Approximately 7.5% of the sample belongs to the ten largest clones.

Here is what the overall study found, with its caveats: Epitopes outside the regions mutated in the B.1.351 and B.1.1.7 variants were reportedly recognized by nearly half of the unique spike-specific TCRs. No day 14 peak-response samples were available, so repertoires were characterized only after the peak T cell response. Vaccine-associated CD4 TCRs spanned the whole spike protein, with dominant responses in regions 160-218 and 743-854. Participants were mostly white British and included more females than males, and it was suggested by the authors that clonal diversity may have been underestimated. The 56-69-year group was small, and its depth increase did not reach significance, likely because of low power. Only five or six AZD1222 recipients were SARS-CoV-2 seropositive at baseline, limiting conclusions about previously exposed vaccinees. After two AZD1222 doses, both the breadth and the depth of spike-specific TCRs were significantly higher than at day 0 and than in MenACWY recipients.

This receptor was taken from an adult in good health. The receptor chain draws on TRBV11-2 and TRBJ1-5, with no confident D gene call. Sequences were derived from peripheral blood, sampled on day 0 of AZD1222 vaccination. The CDR3 region: CASSLEDGQPQHF. The sequence in DNA is TGTGCCAGCAGCTTAGAGGATGGTCAGCCCCAGCATTTT.